Shown below are 12 T cell receptor beta chains from a single sample sequenced in a study of blood T cell repertoires in COVID-19. Libraries were prepared by immunoSEQ multiplex PCR; TCRdb keeps only in-frame clonotypes and omits some of them. This table holds 300,000 to 400,000 clones, about nine tenths found once. The sequenced sample was peripheral blood. Source of these receptors: a woman in her seventies with COVID-19, enrolled during active disease.

The chain has TRBV4-2 and TRBJ2-2, with D tentatively TRBD2 (5 bases). Trimming removed 4 bases at V and 5 bases at J, with 11 bases between. Per germline, CDR1 LGHNA and CDR2 YNFKEQ. CDR3 length equals 14 residues. CDR3 sequence reads: CASSPPRGTGELFF. The CDR3 DNA reads TGTGCCAGCAGCCCCCCCCGAGGGACCGGGGAGCTGTTTTTT.

The gene calls are TRBV7-2 and TRBJ2-7; 8 positions agree with TRBD1. CDR1 SGHTA and CDR2 FQGNSA come from the germline V gene. The length of the CDR3 is 14 residues. The V segment lost 7 bases and the J segment 7 bases; nucleotides outside the gene matches: 12. The CDR3 region is CASTGPGQALEQYF. CDR3 DNA: TGTGCCAGCACCGGACCGGGACAGGCCTTGGAGCAGTACTTC. Filled out from reference TRBV7-2 and TRBJ2-7, the complete variable domain reads GAGVSQSPSNKVTEKGKDVELRCDPISGHTALYWYRQSLGQGLEFLIYFQGNSAPDKSGLPSDRFSAERTGGSVSTLTIQRTQQEDSAVYLCASTGPGQALEQYFGPGTRLTVT.

V is TRBV6-6 and J is TRBJ2-7; 8 bases line up with TRBD1. This CDR3 contains 14 residues. The germline V gene has CDR1 MNHNY and CDR2 SVGAGI (reference sequence). With 4 bases clipped from V and 7 bases from J, the junction kept 9 bases outside the gene matches. Here the CDR3 DNA reads TGTGCCAGCAGTTCCGCAGGGGGCAAGGGAGAGCAGTACTTC. Its translation: CASSSAGGKGEQYF.

This chain uses TRBV2 with TRBJ2-1, with TRBD1 identical over 11 bases. Germline values: CDR1 SNHLY, CDR2 FYNNEI. Trimming removed 1 base from V and 7 bases from J; junction bases left unmatched: 3. CDR3 length: 15 residues. For the CDR3, the DNA is TGTGCCAGCAGTGAAGGGACAGGGGGCGCGAATGAGCAGTTCTTC. It encodes CASSEGTGGANEQFF.

The chain has TRBV7-6 and TRBJ2-7, with a tentative D call TRBD1 (5 bases). V lost 2 bases to trimming and J lost 7 bases, with 15 bases between them. Germline lookup yields CDR1 SGHVS and CDR2 FNYEAQ. CDR3 length equals 14 residues. CDR3 residues: CASSLMAGPGEQYF. The CDR3 DNA reads TGTGCCAGCAGCTTAATGGCAGGGCCTGGGGAGCAGTACTTC.

The rearrangement joins TRBV5-1 to TRBJ1-4, with 7 bases fitting TRBD1. The V gene's germline CDR1 is SGHRS and CDR2 YFSETQ. The CDR3 totals 15 residues. The ends lost 4 bases at V and 7 bases at J; junction bases unmatched: 10. The chain's CDR3 is CASSRTGDTSEKLFF. CDR3 sequence (DNA): TGCGCCAGCAGCAGAACAGGGGATACGAGTGAAAAACTGTTTTTT.

The CDR3 region is CASSPRLDIYNQPQHF. The DNA of the CDR3 is TGTGCCAGCTCACCTCGGCTGGACATTTACAATCAGCCCCAGCATTTT. The chain employs TRBV18 and TRBJ1-5, with D maybe TRBD1 (5 bases). This CDR3 region has 16 residues. Germline V lookup: CDR1 KGHSH, CDR2 LQKENI. Trimming took 3 bases from V and 3 from J, leaving 15 bases between them.

The chain joins TRBV7-9 to TRBJ1-2; no firm D call. The germline V and J ends were trimmed by 0 bases and 5 bases, with 19 bases remaining between them. The CDR3 length is 17 residues. Germline assignment: CDR1 SEHNR and CDR2 FQNEAQ (reference sequence). The CDR3 here is CASSLAGTGAYAYGYTF. Written as DNA, the CDR3 is TGTGCCAGCAGCTTAGCGGGTACGGGAGCGTACGCATATGGCTACACCTTC.

The J gene is TRBJ1-3, the V gene TRBV5-1, with D maybe TRBD1 (6 bases). This CDR3 comprises 16 residues. Trimming left V 4 bases short and J 8 bases short, with 22 bases between. In germline, CDR1 is SGHRS, CDR2 YFSETQ. Here the CDR3 DNA reads TGCGCCAGCAGCCTCCTACAGGGTCCGCCGGAGGACACCATATATTTT. Translated, it gives CASSLLQGPPEDTIYF.

This rearrangement joins TRBV5-1 to TRBJ1-1; 8 nucleotides align to TRBD1. Germline lookup yields CDR1 SGHRS and CDR2 YFSETQ. J gave up 2 bases and V 3 bases, and 9 bases lay outside the gene matches. The CDR3 has 16 residues. In DNA, the CDR3 is TGCGCCAGCAGCTCCCAGGAATCAGGGGGCAACACTGAAGCTTTCTTT. Its protein is CASSSQESGGNTEAFF. The whole variable domain, filled in from reference TRBV5-1 and TRBJ1-1, reads KAGVTQTPRYLIKTRGQQVTLSCSPISGHRSVSWYQQTPGQGLQFLFEYFSETQRNKGNFPGRFSGRQFSNSRSEMNVSTLELGDSALYLCASSSQESGGNTEAFFGQGTRLTVV.

The chain recombines TRBV19 with TRBJ2-3; D may be TRBD2 (7 bases). CDR1 is LNHDA and CDR2 is SQIVND in the germline V gene (reference sequence). V dropped 7 bases and J dropped 4 bases, with 15 bases sitting between them. The CDR3 sequence is 14 residues long. The CDR3 DNA sequence: TGTGCCAGTAAGGGGGGGGCAGTGGCAGATACGCAGTATTTT. Amino acid sequence: CASKGGAVADTQYF.

This clone came up once. This rearrangement joins TRBV7-6 to TRBJ2-7; 10 bases fit TRBD1. Trimming removed 0 bases from V and 4 bases from J; junction bases left unmatched: 3. Per the germline V gene, CDR1 is SGHVS and CDR2 is FNYEAQ. The CDR3 is made up of 15 amino acids. As DNA, the CDR3 is TGTGCCAGCAGCTTAGCGGGGACAGGGGAGTACGAGCAGTACTTC. Residues: CASSLAGTGEYEQYF.